The following is a T cell receptor (beta chain) sequence with its context. The data are from a study of CD8 T cells in ankylosing spondylitis. Trimming left V 0 bases short and J 0 bases short, with 15 bases between. This CDR3 has 17 residues. CDR1 and CDR2 (germline): MGHRA, YSYEKL. TCRdb reanalysed the 5' RACE reads using MiXCR and keeps one entry per CDR3 protein. This table holds just under 350,000 distinct CDR3 sequences, roughly 14% found once. This TCR derives from a male donor with ankylosing spondylitis or in good health (not recorded which). The chain carries TRBV4-1 and TRBJ2-7, with D perhaps TRBD1 (5 bases). Material for sequencing was blood, either unsorted or a sorted T cell fraction (not recorded which). CDR3 nucleotide sequence: TGCGCCAGCAGCCAAGATCAAGGGGCCCCCCTCTCCTACGAGCAGTACTTC. Encoded protein: CASSQDQGAPLSYEQYF.